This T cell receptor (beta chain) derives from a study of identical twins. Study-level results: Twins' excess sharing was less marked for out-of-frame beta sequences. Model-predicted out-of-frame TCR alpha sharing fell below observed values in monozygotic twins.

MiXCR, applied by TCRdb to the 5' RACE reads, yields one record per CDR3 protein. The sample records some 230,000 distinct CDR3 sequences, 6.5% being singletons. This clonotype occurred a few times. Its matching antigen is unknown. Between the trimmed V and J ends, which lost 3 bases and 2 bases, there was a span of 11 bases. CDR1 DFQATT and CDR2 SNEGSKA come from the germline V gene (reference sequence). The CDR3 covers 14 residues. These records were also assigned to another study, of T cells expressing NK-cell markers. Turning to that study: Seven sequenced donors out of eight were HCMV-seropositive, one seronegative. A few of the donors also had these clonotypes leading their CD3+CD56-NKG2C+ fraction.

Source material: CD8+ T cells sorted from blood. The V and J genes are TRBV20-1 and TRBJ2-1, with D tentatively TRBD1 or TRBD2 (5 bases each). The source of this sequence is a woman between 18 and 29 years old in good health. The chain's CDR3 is CSASPTGPYNEQFF. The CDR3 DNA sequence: TGCAGTGCTAGCCCCACGGGGCCCTACAATGAGCAGTTCTTC.